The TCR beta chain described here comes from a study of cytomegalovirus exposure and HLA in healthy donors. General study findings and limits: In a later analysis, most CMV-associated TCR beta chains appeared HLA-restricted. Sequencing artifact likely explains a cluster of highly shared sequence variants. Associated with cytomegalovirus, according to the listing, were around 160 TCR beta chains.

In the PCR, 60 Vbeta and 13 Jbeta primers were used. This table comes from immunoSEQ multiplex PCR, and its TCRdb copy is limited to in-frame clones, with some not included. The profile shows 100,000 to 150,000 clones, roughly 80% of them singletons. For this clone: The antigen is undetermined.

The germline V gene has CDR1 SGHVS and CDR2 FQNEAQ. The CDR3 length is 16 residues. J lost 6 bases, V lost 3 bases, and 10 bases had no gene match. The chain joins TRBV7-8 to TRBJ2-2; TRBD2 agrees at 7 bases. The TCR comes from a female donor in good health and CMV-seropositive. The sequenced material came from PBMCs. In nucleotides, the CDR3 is TGTGCCAGCAGCTTCTCCGTGGGGAGGGACTCCGGGGAGCTGTTTTTT. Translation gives CASSFSVGRDSGELFF.